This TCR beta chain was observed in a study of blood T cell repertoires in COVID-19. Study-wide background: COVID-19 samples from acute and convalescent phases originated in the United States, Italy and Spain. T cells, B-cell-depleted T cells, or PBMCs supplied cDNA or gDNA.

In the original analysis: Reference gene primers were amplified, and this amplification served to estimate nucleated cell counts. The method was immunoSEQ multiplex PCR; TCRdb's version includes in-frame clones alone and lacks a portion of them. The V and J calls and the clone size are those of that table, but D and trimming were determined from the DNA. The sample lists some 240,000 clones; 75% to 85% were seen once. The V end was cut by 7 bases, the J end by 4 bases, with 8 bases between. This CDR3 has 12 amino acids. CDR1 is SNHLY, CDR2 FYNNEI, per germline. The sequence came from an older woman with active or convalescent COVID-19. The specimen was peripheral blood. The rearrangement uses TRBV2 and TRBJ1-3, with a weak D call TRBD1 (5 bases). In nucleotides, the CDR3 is TGTGCCAGCAAGGAGGGGGGAAACACCATATATTTT. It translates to CASKEGGNTIYF.